By frequency, the clone carrying this T cell receptor (beta chain) is medium-sized. Its target is unknown. The data originate from a study of CXCR3-negative and CXCR3-positive naive CD8 T cells. The authors made the TRB cDNA libraries by 5' RACE using UMI labels. TCRdb reprocessed the 5' RACE reads, with one entry per CDR3 protein and no DNA. With 5,800 or so distinct CDR3 sequences in the sample, the ten largest clones hold about 1.7%. CD45RO-CCR7+CD27+CD95- defined naive CD8+ T cells. Study-level points and caveats: Surface CD5 was comparable between naive subsets; TCR strength was inferred from TRB CDR3 properties.

Germline CDR1 SGHAT, CDR2 FQNNGV. The CDR3 totals 14 residues. The receptor was isolated from a human donor in good health. Some clones in this sample may be carry-over from other donors' samples. Sequences were obtained from naive CXCR3- CD8+ T cells from blood. Subset indicated: CD45RO-CCR7+CD27+CD95- naive CD8+ T cells lacking CXCR3 (TNR3-). The V and J genes are TRBV11-2 and TRBJ2-1; TCRdb outputs TRBD2, but without DNA this stays unchecked. Here the CDR3 reads CASSLVAGDRSMFF.